One and the same sample provided the 23 T cell receptor beta chains below, sequenced in a study of cytomegalovirus exposure and HLA in healthy donors. PCR amplification relied on 60 Vbeta primers (plus 13 Jbeta primers). Method: immunoSEQ multiplex PCR; TCRdb's copy keeps in-frame clones and lacks some. The record lists roughly 190,000 clones, of which the ten most abundant hold about 6.8%. Source material: PBMCs. Receptors originate from a young man in good health and CMV-seronegative.

On this clone: A junction end diverges from the germline sequence, so it may reflect a read error. V is TRBV6-5 and J is TRBJ2-7, with 11 bases identical to TRBD2. The CDR3 consists of 15 residues. The germline V gene has CDR1 MNHEY and CDR2 SVGAGI. CDR3 protein: CASSSLSGLAVIRDF. Written as DNA, the CDR3 is TGTGCCAGCAGTTCCTTATCGGGACTAGCGGTGATTAGGGACTTC.

The chain recombines TRBV29-1 with TRBJ2-1; D possibly corresponds to TRBD2 (6 bases). V lost 1 base to trimming and J lost 2 bases, with 15 bases between them. The V gene's germline CDR1 is SQVTM and CDR2 ANQGSEA. This CDR3 region has 16 residues. CDR3 loop: CSVEVVAGLTYNEQFF. The CDR3 DNA is TGCAGCGTTGAAGTGGTGGCGGGATTGACCTACAATGAGCAGTTCTTC.

The chain has TRBV5-4 and TRBJ1-1; the match to TRBD1 covers 10 bases. CDR1 and CDR2 from the germline V gene are SGHNT and YYREEE (reference sequence). The CDR3 length is 17 residues. The trim removed 4 bases at V and 0 bases at J, leaving 9 bases unmatched. CDR3 sequence reads: CASSGRDRGTMNTEAFF. For the CDR3, the DNA is TGTGCCAGCAGCGGGCGGGACAGGGGCACCATGAACACTGAAGCTTTCTTT. Full variable domain (outside the CDR3, taken from reference TRBV5-4 and TRBJ1-1): ETGVTQSPTHLIKTRGQQVTLRCSSQSGHNTVSWYQQALGQGPQFIFQYYREEENGRGNFPPRFSGLQFPNYSSELNVNALELDDSALYLCASSGRDRGTMNTEAFFGQGTRLTVV.

This chain connects TRBV10-2 to TRBJ2-3, with TRBD2 identical over 13 bases. This CDR3 region has 14 residues. Trimming cost V 9 bases and J 7 bases; bases outside gene matches: 7. Per the germline V gene, CDR1 is WSHSY and CDR2 is SAAADI. The CDR3 here is CARAGTSGKNTQYF. DNA for the CDR3: TGCGCCAGGGCCGGGACTAGCGGGAAAAATACGCAGTATTTT.

This chain connects TRBV5-1 to TRBJ2-5; 8 bases agree with TRBD1. The J call is uncertain, as TRBJ2-7 better fits the DNA end. The CDR3 sequence is 15 residues long. CDR1 is SGHRS, CDR2 YFSETQ, per germline. CDR3: CASRAGRGQGYEQYF. CDR3 in DNA: TGCGCCAGCCGGGCAGGTCGCGGACAGGGCTACGAGCAGTACTTC.

V gene TRBV7-8 combines with J gene TRBJ2-1; 13 bases are a match to TRBD2. The germline gives CDR1 SGHVS, CDR2 FQNEAQ. V lost 6 bases, J lost 7 bases, and 15 bases stayed unmatched. CDR3 length equals 18 residues. The CDR3 loop is CASRLAGGSIPAANEQFF. The CDR3 nucleotides read TGTGCCAGCAGACTAGCGGGAGGGTCCATCCCCGCGGCTAATGAGCAGTTCTTC.

The CDR3 bases are TGTGCCTGGGGACAGGTGAGGGACACTGAAGCTTTCTTT. Translation: CAWGQVRDTEAFF. The J gene is TRBJ1-1, the V gene TRBV30; 7 bases align to TRBD1. With 5 bases clipped from V and 3 bases from J, the junction kept 6 bases outside the gene matches. CDR1 and CDR2 (germline): GTSNPN, SVGIG (reference sequence). The CDR3 contains 13 residues.

The chain has TRBV9 and TRBJ2-5; D might be TRBD1 (5 bases). Trimming removed 2 bases at V and 3 bases at J, with 14 bases between. The CDR3 extends over 15 amino acids. Germline CDR1 SGDLS, CDR2 YYNGEE. This CDR3 reads CASSVATTAKETQYF. In DNA form, the CDR3 reads TGTGCCAGCAGCGTGGCGACGACAGCCAAAGAGACCCAGTACTTC.

The chain recombines TRBV6-5 with TRBJ1-1, with 8 bases fitting TRBD1. CDR3 length equals 13 residues. The V gene end was trimmed by 4 bases and the J gene end by 9 bases; junction bases not matched to a gene: 7. From germline, CDR1 is MNHEY and CDR2 SVGAGI. The CDR3 DNA follows: TGTGCCAGCAGTTCGGACAGGGATGGGAAAGCTTTCTTT. Translating it yields CASSSDRDGKAFF.

The V and J genes are TRBV5-1 and TRBJ2-3, with TRBD1 matching 12 bases. Germline CDR1 and CDR2: SGHRS and YFSETQ. Losses at the gene ends were 3 bases for V and 0 bases for J; bases not matched to a gene: 14. CDR3 size: 20 residues. The DNA of the CDR3 is TGCGCCAGCAGCTATCCCGGGACAGGGGGCCCCGGTTCTAGCACAGATACGCAGTATTTT. Translating gives CASSYPGTGGPGSSTDTQYF.

The chain employs TRBV7-5 and TRBJ1-3; TRBD1, the table's D call, was not compared with the DNA. TRBV7-5 is described as a pseudogene. The CDR3 loop spans 15 amino acids. In nucleotides, the CDR3 is TGTGCCAGAAGCCGTAGACAGAGCTCTGGAAACACCATATATTTT. Amino acid sequence: CARSRRQSSGNTIYF.

The V and J genes are TRBV7-2 and TRBJ2-5; D is undetermined. The CDR3 runs to 15 residues. V shed 1 base and J shed 1 base, with 10 bases lying between them. Per germline, CDR1 SGHTA and CDR2 FQGNSA. This CDR3 reads CASSLGLTGQETQYF. CDR3 nucleotides: TGTGCCAGCAGCTTAGGGCTGACGGGCCAAGAGACCCAGTACTTC.

The chain uses TRBV28 and TRBJ2-7, with D perhaps TRBD1 (7 bases). Per the germline V gene, CDR1 is MDHEN and CDR2 is SYDVKM. This CDR3 is 15 amino acids long. Trimming shortened V by 5 bases and J by 7 bases, and 21 bases separated the two germline ends. CDR3 protein: CASSGQDYFSGEQYF. CDR3 nucleotide sequence: TGTGCCAGCAGTGGACAGGACTATTTCTCGGGGGAGCAGTACTTC.

The J gene is TRBJ2-2, the V gene TRBV11-1; 7 nucleotides agree with TRBD1. This CDR3 has 16 residues. V was clipped by 6 bases and J by 0 bases; unmatched bases: 7. Germline CDR1 is SGHAT and CDR2 is FQDESV (reference sequence). CDR3: CASRRTGTANTGELFF. CDR3 DNA sequence: TGTGCCAGCAGACGCACCGGGACAGCGAACACCGGGGAGCTGTTTTTT.

Concerning this clone itself: The same CDR3 can be traced to other DNA sequences in this sample. This sequence joins TRBV10-1 and TRBJ2-2; D is possibly TRBD2 (6 bases). This CDR3 region has 15 residues. Per germline, CDR1 WNHNN and CDR2 SYGVQD (reference sequence). V lost 5 bases, J lost 0 bases, and 10 bases lay in between. The CDR3 bases are TGCGCCAGCAGTCGGGACTCTTCGAACACCGGGGAGCTGTTTTTT. Its protein product is CASSRDSSNTGELFF.

This chain connects TRBV5-4 to TRBJ1-2; the match to TRBD1 covers 8 bases. Looked up from germline, CDR1 is SGHNT and CDR2 is YYREEE (reference sequence). This CDR3 spans 16 amino acids. V was pared by 4 bases and J by 2 bases, with 10 bases of the junction left unmatched. CDR3 sequence: CASSPLGTGLNYGYTF. CDR3 bases: TGTGCCAGCAGCCCGCTAGGGACAGGTTTAAACTATGGCTACACCTTC.

Concerning this clone itself: Distinct nucleotide sequences in the sample also encode this CDR3. The chain couples TRBV5-6 to TRBJ1-1; no firm D call. Trimming stripped 5 bases from V and 3 bases from J, with 11 bases between. The length of the CDR3 is 13 residues. The germline V gene encodes CDR1 SGHDT and CDR2 YYEEEE. CDR3 bases: TGTGCCAGCAGAGGCCCTGAGGACACTGAAGCTTTCTTT. Amino acid sequence: CASRGPEDTEAFF.

The chain has TRBV6-5 and TRBJ2-2; 9 bases fit TRBD2. CDR3 length: 16 amino acids. Germline CDR1 MNHEY, CDR2 SVGAGI. The junction had 3 bases not matched to a gene; V was cut back by 2 bases and J by 2 bases. CDR3 coding DNA: TGTGCCAGCAGTTACGGAGCGGGAGGTAACACCGGGGAGCTGTTTTTT. Its protein is CASSYGAGGNTGELFF.

V and J are TRBV15 and TRBJ1-5, with D maybe TRBD1 (5 bases). Trimming left V 8 bases short and J 7 bases short, with 15 bases between. CDR3 length: 13 amino acids. In germline, CDR1 is LNHNV, CDR2 YYDKDF (reference sequence). The DNA for the CDR3 is TGTGCCACCGCACGTACAGGTCAGCAGCCCCAGCATTTT. It codes for CATARTGQQPQHF.

This chain links TRBV19 with TRBJ2-1; possibly TRBD2 for D (6 bases). Per the germline V gene, CDR1 is LNHDA and CDR2 is SQIVND (reference sequence). Trimming removed 7 bases from V and 5 bases from J, with 15 bases in between. CDR3 length: 14 amino acids. The CDR3 region has the DNA TGTGCCAGTATTTCAGGCGGGGCTAACAATGAGCAGTTCTTC. It encodes CASISGGANNEQFF.

The V and J genes are TRBV21-1 and TRBJ2-7; the tabulated D call, TRBD1, remains unverified against the DNA. TRBV21-1 is a pseudogene. This CDR3 has 13 amino acids. The CDR3 nucleotides are TGTGCCAGCAGTCGGGACACACGCTACGAGCAGTACTTC. Translation: CASSRDTRYEQYF.

The chain recombines TRBV9 with TRBJ2-5, with 10 bases lining up with TRBD2. CDR1 is SGDLS and CDR2 is YYNGEE in the germline V gene. V lost 0 bases to trimming and J lost 5 bases; unmatched junction nucleotides: 4. This CDR3 region has 15 residues. The CDR3 coding sequence is TGTGCCAGCAGCGTAGGGCTAGCGGGAGTGGAGACCCAGTACTTC. It is translated as CASSVGLAGVETQYF.

This chain links TRBV19 with TRBJ2-7; TRBD1 matches at 10 bases. The J segment lost 3 bases and the V segment lost 8 bases, leaving 4 bases of the junction unmatched. CDR1 LNHDA and CDR2 SQIVND come from the germline V gene (reference sequence). The CDR3 runs to 13 residues. The CDR3 nucleotides read TGTGCCAGTTCCCGGGACAGGGGCTACGAGCAGTACTTC. It translates to CASSRDRGYEQYF.